A selection of T cell receptor beta chains follows, all from one sample in a study of CD8 T cells in Susac syndrome. TCRdb reprocessed the immunoSEQ multiplex PCR reads via MiXCR and lists one record per CDR3 protein. The sample has some 120,000 distinct CDR3 sequences; about 93% are singletons. The material sequenced was CD4+ T cells from PBMCs. All receptors derive from a human donor in good health. CDR3s include the opening cysteine and the closing phenylalanine or tryptophan. A D gene is named only where the DNA matches it firmly. Rows may omit the clone size; those that give it use once, few, many or a size class.

-	TRBJ2-5	-	TRBV29-1	TGCAGCGTTGAAGTAACTAGGAAAGAGACCCAGTACTTC	CSVEVTRKETQYF
-	TRBJ2-7	TRBD2	TRBV9	TGTGCCAGCAGCGTAACAGCGGGAGCTGCCTACGAGCAGTACTTC	CASSVTAGAAYEQYF
-	TRBJ2-5	-	TRBV5-4	TGTGCCAGCAACCAGGGAACCCAAGAGACCCAGTACTTC	CASNQGTQETQYF
once	TRBJ1-1	-	TRBV30	TGTGCCTGGAGTCCATTAGCGGAGGGGGAAGCTTTCTTT	CAWSPLAEGEAFF
-	TRBJ2-1	TRBD2	TRBV5-4	TGTGCCAGCAGCTTGGGACTAGCGGGTTATTATGAGCAGTTCTTC	CASSLGLAGYYEQFF
once	TRBJ2-6	-	TRBV30	TGTGCCTGGAACATGTGGCAGGGCCACGCCAACGTCCTGACTTTC	CAWNMWQGHANVLTF
-	TRBJ2-7	-	TRBV30	TGTGCCTGGAGTGTACAGACGGGGGATAACCAGTACTTC	CAWSVQTGDNQYF
once	TRBJ2-1	-	TRBV7-3	TGTGCCAGCAGCTTAAGGCTGGGCTCCTACAATGAGCAGTTCTTC	CASSLRLGSYNEQFF
-	TRBJ2-1	TRBD2	TRBV19	TGTGCCAGTAGTGGAATAGCGGGGGCGGAATACAATGAGCAGTTCTTC	CASSGIAGAEYNEQFF
-	TRBJ1-2	-	TRBV5-4	TGTGCCAGCAGCTTGTGGGGCATAGGGGCAGGGGCTGGGACCAACTATGGCTACACCTTC	CASSLWGIGAGAGTNYGYTF
-	TRBJ2-1	-	TRBV20-1	TGCAGTGCTCCCCGACTAGATACTGATGAGCAGTTCTTC	CSAPRLDTDEQFF
-	TRBJ2-1	TRBD1	TRBV2	TGTGCCAGCCACCGGGACAGGGACAATGAGCAGTTCTTC	CASHRDRDNEQFF
-	TRBJ2-5	TRBD2	TRBV9	TGTGCCAGCAGCGTAGTAGGGGAGGGAGAGACCCAGTACTTC	CASSVVGEGETQYF
-	TRBJ2-4	-	TRBV29-1	TGCAGCGTTGGCCAGGGACGGGGAAACATTCAGTACTTC	CSVGQGRGNIQYF
-	TRBJ1-3	-	TRBV28	TGTGCCAGCAGAAAAGGAAACACCATATATTTT	CASRKGNTIYF
-	TRBJ2-5	-	TRBV20-1	TGCAGTGCCACCGGGACTGTGGGTGAGACCCAGTACTTC	CSATGTVGETQYF
-	TRBJ2-5	-	TRBV7-2	TGTGCCAGCAGCCCGGGATCGCAGACCCAGTACTTC	CASSPGSQTQYF
-	TRBJ2-1	TRBD2	TRBV20-1	TGCAGTGCCACGACGACTAGCGGGAAGAGTATTGAGCAGTTCTTC	CSATTTSGKSIEQFF
-	TRBJ1-1	TRBD1	TRBV5-1	TGCGCCAGCAGCTTGTCACAGGGGAGCACTGAAGCTTTCTTT	CASSLSQGSTEAFF
-	TRBJ2-2	TRBD1	TRBV6-5	TGTGCCAGCAGTTACACTGGGACAGGGAAAACCGGGGAGCTGTTTTTT	CASSYTGTGKTGELFF
-	TRBJ2-7	TRBD1	TRBV4-3	TGCGCCAGCAGCCAAGCCGACAGGGCTCCAGGCGAGCAGTACTTC	CASSQADRAPGEQYF
-	TRBJ2-5	-	TRBV6-5	TGTGCCAGCAGTCCCTGGTCGGGGAGGGAGACCCAGTACTTC	CASSPWSGRETQYF
-	TRBJ1-5	TRBD1	TRBV15	TGTGCCACCAGCAGAGATGACAGGGTAGGGGGTCAGCCCCAGCATTTT	CATSRDDRVGGQPQHF
-	TRBJ1-1	-	TRBV29-1	TGCAGCGTTGGAAAGGGAGGAGAAAACACTGAAGCTTTCTTT	CSVGKGGENTEAFF
-	TRBJ2-7	TRBD2	TRBV6-1	TGTGCCAGCAGTGAAGGCGGGAGGGCCGGGCAGTACTTC	CASSEGGRAGQYF
-	TRBJ2-7	TRBD1	TRBV9	TGTGCCAGCAGCGCCCGGGACAGGGGGCAGTACGAGCAGTACTTC	CASSARDRGQYEQYF
-	TRBJ2-3	TRBD2	TRBV7-3	TGTGCCAGCAGCTTAATGGCCAGCGGGAGGGCCTTTGCGCAGTATTTT	CASSLMASGRAFAQYF
-	TRBJ2-7	-	TRBV29-1	TGCAGCGTTGGAGGTTCCCCCTACGAGCAGTACTTC	CSVGGSPYEQYF
-	TRBJ1-4	-	TRBV5-1	TGCGCCAGCAGCCTACAGACAACTAATGAAAAACTGTTTTTT	CASSLQTTNEKLFF
-	TRBJ2-6	TRBD2	TRBV12-3/TRBV12-4	TGTGCCAGCAGATTTATTCCCAAGCGGGAGCCCCCGAACTCTGGGGCCAACGTCCTGACTTTC	CASRFIPKREPPNSGANVLTF
-	TRBJ1-1	-	TRBV3-1	TGTGCCAGCAGCCAATGGGGGGCCCAAGCTTTCTTT	CASSQWGAQAFF
-	TRBJ2-2	-	TRBV5-1	TGCGCCAGCAGCCTCCATGAGCAGGGTGGGAACACCGGGGAGCTGTTTTTT	CASSLHEQGGNTGELFF
-	TRBJ2-5	TRBD2	TRBV10-3	TGTGCCATCAGTGAACTAGCGGGGCGTGAGACCCAGTACTTC	CAISELAGRETQYF